This TCR beta chain stems from a study of blood T cells in healthy people across ages. The CDR3 has 13 amino acids. The V and J ends lost 2 bases and 6 bases respectively, with 9 bases between them. The germline V gene has CDR1 SGHTA and CDR2 FQGTGA. Combining a sample-barcoded 5' primer with a J-beta primer mix, a second PCR ran for roughly 7 to 12 cycles. Via MiXCR, TCRdb re-called the 5' RACE reads, giving one row per CDR3 protein. The data hold about 930,000 distinct CDR3 sequences, with about 29% observed a single time. These sequences were also reported in another study, on T cells of mothers and their children. That paper adds: Primer M1S, used in the second PCR, introduced sample barcodes and 2-4 random nucleotides. It was found that thymic selection shapes TCR recombination output similarly in related and unrelated pairs.

The material sequenced was blood. This sequence joins TRBV7-3 and TRBJ2-3; no firm D call. This receptor was obtained from a woman aged 40 to 55 in good health. CDR3 amino acids: CASSLGKRDTQYF. The CDR3 nucleotides are TGTGCCAGCAGCTTAGGGAAGAGGGATACGCAGTATTTT.